This TCR beta chain was documented in a study of blood T cell dynamics during melanoma immunotherapy. On the study more broadly: Standard first-line treatment here was pembrolizumab or nivolumab plus ipilimumab in metastatic melanoma. Study-level results: At W3, later disease-control patients showed bifurcated PBMC repertoire changes, unlike progressors.

Sample time point: week 3, after first cycle of checkpoint inhibitor. The data were produced by immunoSEQ multiplex PCR, yet TCRdb's version contains in-frame clones alone and is incomplete. In the table there are about 6,000 clones, roughly 77% of which are singletons. CDR1 is SQVTM, CDR2 ANQGSEA, per germline. This CDR3 region has 13 residues. For this clone: The antigen is unknown.

Here the sequenced sample was blood, taken from a patient treated with checkpoint blockade. The clonotype comes from a human donor with melanoma. This sequence joins TRBV29-1 and TRBJ2-5; D remains ambiguous. Gene TRBJ2-7 matches the end of the DNA better, so the J call may be wrong. The CDR3 DNA is TGCAGCGCCAGAATTTCAGGCACCTACGAGCAGTACTTC. It specifies CSARISGTYEQYF.